This T cell receptor (beta chain) comes out of a study of T cells in Graves' hyperthyroidism and ophthalmopathy. Lactation, pregnancy, other autoimmune disease or uncontrolled infection led to exclusion of patients. This clonotype was seen many times. The germline gives CDR1 SEHNR, CDR2 FQNEAQ (reference sequence). The CDR3 runs to 13 residues. Trimming at V came to 8 bases and at J to 6 bases, leaving 5 bases not matched to a gene. Amplification of TCR beta CDR3 regions used RNA as the template. The HTBI primer set was used in a first-round RT-PCR of the TCR CDR3. TCRdb passed the multiplex PCR reads through MiXCR, listing each CDR3 protein once. The table lists approximately 530,000 distinct CDR3 sequences, around 17% of them singletons.

J is TRBJ1-1 and V is TRBV7-9; 11 bases line up with TRBD1. The origin of this receptor is a woman aged 18-35 years with Graves' hyperthyroidism. Material: blood. The CDR3 loop reads CASGQGARAEAFF. CDR3 DNA: TGTGCCAGCGGACAGGGGGCGAGGGCTGAAGCTTTCTTT.